The sequence of this T cell receptor (beta chain) was determined in a study of blood T cell repertoires in COVID-19. Across the study: T cells, B-cell-depleted T cells, or PBMCs provided the cDNA or gDNA that served as material.

The CDR3 consists of 16 residues. CDR1 and CDR2 (germline): SGHKS, YYEKEE (reference sequence). Trimming cost V 0 bases and J 6 bases; bases outside gene matches: 6. The assay was immunoSEQ multiplex PCR, and TCRdb's table has in-frame clones only and misses some. The sample lists around 100,000 clones, approximately 80% occurring once. The rearrangement uses TRBV5-5 and TRBJ1-5, with 10 bases matching TRBD1. The sequence was collected from a human donor in a cohort sampled during active COVID-19. Sequenced: peripheral blood. In DNA, the CDR3 is TGTGCCAGCAGCTTGGGGGGACAGGGGAACAGTCAGCCCCAGCATTTT. Translated, it gives CASSLGGQGNSQPQHF.